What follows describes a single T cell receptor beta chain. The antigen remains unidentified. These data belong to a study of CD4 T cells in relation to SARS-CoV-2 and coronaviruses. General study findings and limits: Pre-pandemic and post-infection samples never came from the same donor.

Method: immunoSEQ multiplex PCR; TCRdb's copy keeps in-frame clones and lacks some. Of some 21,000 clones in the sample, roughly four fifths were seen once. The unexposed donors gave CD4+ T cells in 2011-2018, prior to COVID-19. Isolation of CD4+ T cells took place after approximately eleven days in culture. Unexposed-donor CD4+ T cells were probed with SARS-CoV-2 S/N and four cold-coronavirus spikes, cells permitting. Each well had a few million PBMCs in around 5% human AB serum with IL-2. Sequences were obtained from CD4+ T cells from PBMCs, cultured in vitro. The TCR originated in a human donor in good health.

CDR3 amino acids: CASSLRPDSPTEEQFF. CDR3 nucleotides: TGTGCCAGCAGCCTACGCCCGGACTCCCCCACAGAGGAGCAGTTCTTC. This chain connects TRBV7-9 to TRBJ2-1, with D perhaps matching TRBD2 (5 bases). The germline V gene encodes CDR1 SEHNR and CDR2 FQNEAQ (reference sequence). The CDR3 covers 16 residues. Trimming took off 5 bases at V and 10 bases at J, with 24 bases between the two ends.